The 10 T cell receptor beta chains given below trace back to one sample, sequenced in a study of blood T cells in healthy people across ages. Primed by a sample-barcoded 5' primer and a J-beta primer mix, a second PCR proceeded for 7 to 11 cycles. TCRdb ran MiXCR on the 5' RACE reads and lists one entry per CDR3 protein. This sample has 1.5 million to 2 million distinct CDR3 sequences, with less than 50% found just once. Sequencing was done on a sample of blood. These receptors were obtained from a middle-aged woman in good health.

As for this clonotype: One end of the junction varies from germline; a read error may be responsible. The chain uses TRBV6-2 or TRBV6-3 and TRBJ2-5; no firm D call. The J call may be mistaken, given a closer DNA end match to TRBJ2-7. The CDR3 length is 13 residues. CDR1 is MNHEY, CDR2 SVGEGT, per germline. CDR3 in amino acids: CASGYTDVREQYF. CDR3 DNA sequence: TGTGCCAGCGGTTACACGGACGTCCGCGAGCAGTACTTC.

This chain joins TRBV6-1 and TRBJ1-2; no reliable D call. V lost 1 base and J lost 3, with 9 bases in between. The CDR3 is 14 residues long. Germline V lookup: CDR1 MNHNS, CDR2 SASEGT. The CDR3 nucleotides are TGTGCCAGCAGTGAAGGCCAAGATTACTATGGCTACACCTTC. Translated, it gives CASSEGQDYYGYTF.

This clonotype was recorded only once. The rearrangement uses TRBV6-5 and TRBJ2-5; 10 nucleotides align to TRBD1. Germline CDR1 reads MNHEY; CDR2 reads SVGAGI. The CDR3 runs to 13 residues. The V and J ends lost 10 bases and 4 bases, in that order; junction bases with no gene match: 6. The DNA for the CDR3 is TGTGCCATCGACGACAGGGGGCGAGAGACCCAGTACTTC. This translates into CAIDDRGRETQYF.

This clonotype has only a few counts. V and J are TRBV6-5 and TRBJ2-1, with 9 bases that match TRBD1. The J segment lost 0 bases and the V segment lost 2 bases, leaving 2 bases of the junction unmatched. Germline V gene sequence: CDR1 MNHEY, CDR2 SVGAGI. This CDR3 is built from 16 residues. CDR3 sequence (DNA): TGTGCCAGCAGTTACGAGGGACAGGGCTCCTACAATGAGCAGTTCTTC. It translates to CASSYEGQGSYNEQFF.

V is TRBV12-3 or TRBV12-4 and J is TRBJ1-5; D gene uncertain. CDR3 length equals 14 residues. V dropped 6 bases and J dropped 2 bases, with 11 bases sitting between them. The CDR3 coding sequence is TGTGCCAGCAGATGGTCGGAGGGCAATCAGCCCCAGCATTTT. Residues: CASRWSEGNQPQHF.

The chain is built from TRBV28 and TRBJ1-1; TRBD1 is a possible D gene (5 bases). Germline-derived CDR1 and CDR2 are MDHEN and SYDVKM. V dropped 6 bases and J dropped 1 base, with 15 bases sitting between them. The CDR3 is 15 amino acids. CDR3 region: CASSVQAGANTEAFF. CDR3 DNA sequence: TGTGCCAGCAGCGTCCAAGCTGGGGCGAACACTGAAGCTTTCTTT.

The rearrangement uses TRBV20-1 and TRBJ2-1; 14 bases match TRBD2. After removal of 3 bases from V and 6 bases from J, the junction contained 1 base not matched to a gene. CDR1 is DFQATT and CDR2 is SNEGSKA in the germline V gene (reference sequence). The CDR3 runs 14 residues. The CDR3, as DNA: TGCAGTGCTAGGGGACTAGCGGGGGTCAATGAGCAGTTCTTC. This codes for CSARGLAGVNEQFF.

V usage is TRBV20-1 and J usage is TRBJ2-3; TRBD1 might be the D (5 bases). V lost 3 bases to trimming and J lost 2 bases, with 12 bases between them. CDR1 DFQATT and CDR2 SNEGSKA come from the germline V gene (reference sequence). This CDR3 is built from 14 residues. CDR3: CSASSRESTDTQYF. The CDR3, as DNA: TGCAGTGCTAGTAGCAGGGAATCCACAGATACGCAGTATTTT.

This clonotype was recorded only once. V and J are TRBV3-1 and TRBJ2-5, with D unresolved. Germline assignment: CDR1 LGHDT and CDR2 YNNKEL (reference sequence). There are 13 residues in the CDR3. Trimming took off 6 bases at V and 4 bases at J, with 12 bases between the two ends. The CDR3 coding sequence is TGTGCCAGCAGTCCCGCTTGGGGAGAGACCCAGTACTTC. Protein: CASSPAWGETQYF.

The chain employs TRBV7-6 and TRBJ2-1; a possible D gene is TRBD1 (5 bases). There are 18 residues in the CDR3. Trimming took 5 bases from V and 0 from J, leaving 20 bases between them. Germline V gives CDR1 SGHVS, CDR2 FNYEAQ. The CDR3: CASSLGVGRRSSYNEQFF. The CDR3 region has the DNA TGTGCCAGCAGCCTAGGGGTTGGCAGGAGAAGCTCCTACAATGAGCAGTTCTTC.